These 25 T cell receptor beta chains share one sample of origin, sequenced in a study of T cells in Graves' hyperthyroidism and ophthalmopathy. Amplified TCR beta CDR3 regions derived from RNA transcripts. HTBI primers were used for first-round RT-PCR of the TCR CDR3. One entry per CDR3 protein results from TCRdb running MiXCR on the multiplex PCR reads. Found here are about 610,000 distinct CDR3 sequences, around 15% of them singletons; the top ten hold roughly 3.4%. Sequencing was performed on blood. These receptors all come from a woman in her 40s with Graves' ophthalmopathy.

The chain carries TRBV6-2 or TRBV6-3 and TRBJ2-3; TRBD1 agrees at 10 bases. The CDR3 spans 16 residues. In germline, CDR1 is MNHEY, CDR2 SVGEGT. Unmatched junction bases numbered 2, after V lost 2 bases and J lost 0 bases. The chain's CDR3 is CASSYGQGDSTDTQYF. The CDR3 DNA follows: TGTGCCAGCAGTTACGGACAGGGGGATAGCACAGATACGCAGTATTTT.

This clonotype was seen more than once but under ten times. The CDR3 coding sequence is TGTGCCAGCAGCCGACAGAGGAGCAATCAGCCCCAGCATTTT. Its translation: CASSRQRSNQPQHF. The chain combines TRBV3-1 with TRBJ1-5; a possible D gene is TRBD1 (5 bases). The germline V gene has CDR1 LGHDT and CDR2 YNNKEL (reference sequence). This CDR3 comprises 14 residues. Between the trimmed V and J ends, which lost 4 bases and 1 base, there was a span of 8 bases.

This clonotype has at least ten counts. This chain connects TRBV30 to TRBJ2-3, with D hard to call. The CDR3 has 17 residues. V shed 4 bases and J shed 0 bases, with 20 bases lying between them. Germline values: CDR1 GTSNPN, CDR2 SVGIG (reference sequence). The CDR3 is CAWNGSALGPSTDTQYF. CDR3 DNA sequence: TGTGCCTGGAATGGGTCTGCTCTAGGTCCTAGCACAGATACGCAGTATTTT.

In its sample, this clonotype was seen many times. The J gene is TRBJ2-5, the V gene TRBV7-2, with 8 bases fitting TRBD2. Germline assignment: CDR1 SGHTA and CDR2 FQGNSA. With V trimmed by 8 bases and J by 4 bases, 6 bases remained unmatched. The CDR3 contains 13 residues. The CDR3 loop reads CASSLGRGETQYF. The CDR3, as DNA: TGTGCCAGCTCACTCGGGAGGGGAGAGACCCAGTACTTC.

This clonotype was seen at least ten times. This chain links TRBV28 with TRBJ2-7; no definite D call. Germline CDR1 MDHEN, CDR2 SYDVKM. The CDR3 runs 12 residues. Trimming stripped 6 bases from V and 3 bases from J, with 9 bases between. CDR3 in DNA: TGTGCCAGCAGCTCCACAGTCTACGAGCAGTACTTC. Amino acid sequence: CASSSTVYEQYF.

This rearrangement joins TRBV18 to TRBJ2-7, with 7 bases matching TRBD2. CDR1 KGHSH and CDR2 LQKENI come from the germline V gene. V trimming: 3 bases; J trimming: 8 bases; junction bases outside the gene matches: 13. There are 15 residues in the CDR3. This chain's CDR3 is CASSPQREWVNKQYF. The CDR3 region has the DNA TGTGCCAGCTCACCCCAGCGGGAATGGGTTAACAAGCAGTACTTC.

This clonotype has a count of ten or more. The V gene is TRBV18, the J gene TRBJ2-3; D ambiguous. Germline CDR1 reads KGHSH; CDR2 reads LQKENI. The CDR3 consists of 15 residues. Trimming took off 2 bases at V and 0 bases at J, with 9 bases between the two ends. The CDR3 DNA is TGTGCCAGCTCACCATACGTAACTAGCACAGATACGCAGTATTTT. Translated: CASSPYVTSTDTQYF.

This clonotype was picked up many times. The chain employs TRBV5-1 and TRBJ1-2; TRBD1 matches at 10 bases. This CDR3 contains 14 residues. Per germline, CDR1 SGHRS and CDR2 YFSETQ. The junction had 1 base not matched to a gene; V was cut back by 4 bases and J by 1 base. CDR3 in amino acids: CASSRTGGNYGYTF. The CDR3 nucleotides read TGCGCCAGCAGCCGGACAGGGGGTAACTATGGCTACACCTTC.

This clonotype has ten or more counts. The CDR3 region is CASSLSDGYTDTQYF. CDR3 DNA sequence: TGTGCCAGCAGCTTAAGCGACGGGTACACAGATACGCAGTATTTT. The gene calls are TRBV7-9 and TRBJ2-3; D is unresolved. V was shortened by 2 bases and J by 2 bases, with 11 bases between the two germline ends. The CDR3 is 15 residues long. Germline V lookup: CDR1 SEHNR, CDR2 FQNEAQ (reference sequence).

In the case of this clonotype: This could be a read error, since a much larger clone is one nucleotide away. This chain uses TRBV28 with TRBJ2-5, with 15 bases identical to TRBD2. Germline CDR1 MDHEN, CDR2 SYDVKM. The CDR3 runs to 15 residues. After removal of 3 bases from V and 7 bases from J, the junction contained 3 bases not matched to a gene. CDR3 DNA sequence: TGTGCCAGCAGTTTTTCGGGACTAGCGGGAGGGACCCAGTACTTC. Translated: CASSFSGLAGGTQYF.

This clonotype was seen many times. The chain carries TRBV20-1 and TRBJ2-3; 7 bases line up with TRBD2. With 8 bases clipped from V and 4 bases from J, the junction kept 6 bases outside the gene matches. Germline V gene data show CDR1 as DFQATT and CDR2 as SNEGSKA (reference sequence). The CDR3 length is 12 residues. CDR3 sequence reads: CSCPGRADTQYF. CDR3 coding DNA: TGCAGTTGTCCAGGGAGGGCAGATACGCAGTATTTT.

The chain combines TRBV20-1 with TRBJ2-3; 11 nucleotides agree with TRBD2. V trimming: 3 bases; J trimming: 4 bases; junction bases outside the gene matches: 3. The CDR3 contains 14 residues. The germline CDR1 and CDR2 sequences are DFQATT and SNEGSKA (reference sequence). This chain's CDR3 is CSASLAGGSDTQYF. Here the CDR3 DNA reads TGCAGTGCTAGCCTAGCGGGAGGTTCAGATACGCAGTATTTT.

This clonotype was picked up a small number of times. The chain employs TRBV12-3 or TRBV12-4 and TRBJ2-3, with 8 bases aligning to TRBD2. The CDR3 runs 16 residues. V lost 5 bases and J lost 3; bases outside the gene matches: 10. CDR3 sequence: CASSPPGGGSTDTQYF. CDR3 DNA: TGTGCCAGCAGTCCCCCGGGGGGGGGAAGTACAGATACGCAGTATTTT.

This clonotype has a handful of counts. The chain couples TRBV10-3 to TRBJ2-1; 8 bases align to TRBD1. With V trimmed by 6 bases and J by 9 bases, 4 bases remained unmatched. This CDR3 is built from 12 residues. Germline V gene lookup returns CDR1 ENHRY and CDR2 SYGVKD. The CDR3 is CAIRRQGSEQFF. CDR3 coding DNA: TGTGCCATCAGAAGACAGGGGAGTGAGCAGTTCTTC.

The chain has TRBV6-2 or TRBV6-3 and TRBJ2-1; 7 nucleotides match TRBD1. Per the germline V gene, CDR1 is MNHEY and CDR2 is SVGEGT. Losses at the gene ends were 7 bases for V and 1 base for J; bases not matched to a gene: 7. This CDR3 is built from 15 residues. The CDR3 is CASNTYRGSYNEQFF. DNA for the CDR3: TGTGCCAGCAATACCTACAGGGGTTCCTACAATGAGCAGTTCTTC.

This clonotype has at least ten counts. The rearrangement links TRBV30 to TRBJ1-4, with a tentative D call TRBD1 (5 bases). Germline V CDR1 and CDR2: GTSNPN, SVGIG (reference sequence). The CDR3 spans 12 residues. The V end lost 2 bases, the J end lost 5 bases, and 6 bases lay between the germline ends. CDR3 DNA sequence: TGTGCCTGGAGTAGACAGAATGAAAAACTGTTTTTT. Its translation is CAWSRQNEKLFF.

This clonotype was detected a few times. This chain uses TRBV15 with TRBJ2-2; no firm D call. Trimming stripped 0 bases from V and 4 bases from J, with 3 bases between. The CDR3 is made up of 13 amino acids. The V gene's germline CDR1 is LNHNV and CDR2 YYDKDF (reference sequence). Written as DNA, the CDR3 is TGTGCCACCAGCAGAGATACCACCGGGGAGCTGTTTTTT. This codes for CATSRDTTGELFF.

The chain links TRBV6-1 to TRBJ2-5; D may be TRBD1 (6 bases). CDR1 is MNHNS and CDR2 is SASEGT in the germline V gene. V was shortened by 5 bases and J by 0 bases, with 13 bases between the two germline ends. This CDR3 spans 15 amino acids. The CDR3 loop is CASSTPRDNQETQYF. Here the CDR3 DNA reads TGTGCCAGCAGTACTCCCCGGGACAACCAAGAGACCCAGTACTTC.

This chain uses TRBV4-1 with TRBJ1-1; no reliable D call. CDR1 is MGHRA and CDR2 is YSYEKL in the germline V gene. The CDR3 runs to 14 residues. Trimming pared 4 bases from V and 4 bases from J, leaving 13 bases between. The CDR3 here is CASSPGRVSTEAFF. CDR3 in DNA: TGCGCCAGCAGCCCTGGACGTGTAAGCACTGAAGCTTTCTTT.

This clonotype was observed many times. The rearrangement uses TRBV10-3 and TRBJ2-3, with unresolved D. V dropped 2 bases and J dropped 6 bases, with 9 bases sitting between them. The CDR3 length is 13 residues. Germline lookup yields CDR1 ENHRY and CDR2 SYGVKD. CDR3 residues: CAISETPWDTQYF. The DNA of the CDR3 is TGTGCCATCAGTGAGACCCCTTGGGATACGCAGTATTTT.

The chain links TRBV12-3 or TRBV12-4 to TRBJ2-7, with 10 bases that match TRBD2. The CDR3 is 15 residues long. The V segment lost 5 bases and the J segment 7 bases; nucleotides outside the gene matches: 11. As DNA, the CDR3 is TGTGCCAGCAGTCCAGCGGGAGGGCCTCTAGGAGAGCAGTACTTC. Amino acid sequence: CASSPAGGPLGEQYF.

This clonotype was recorded many times. The rearrangement joins TRBV5-1 to TRBJ1-6; D gene uncertain. CDR3 length: 14 amino acids. CDR1 is SGHRS and CDR2 is YFSETQ in the germline V gene. Trimming cost V 0 bases and J 7 bases, with 8 bases left between them. The CDR3 sequence is CASSLGLLNSPLHF. CDR3 sequence (DNA): TGCGCCAGCAGCTTGGGACTTCTCAATTCACCCCTCCACTTT.

The V call is TRBV29-1, the J call TRBJ2-5, with TRBD1 identical over 8 bases. The CDR3 spans 14 residues. V was clipped by 3 bases and J by 4 bases; unmatched bases: 7. Germline V gene sequence: CDR1 SQVTM, CDR2 ANQGSEA. The CDR3 region is CSVDLQTGAETQYF. The CDR3 DNA is TGCAGCGTTGACCTACAGACAGGGGCAGAGACCCAGTACTTC.

This clonotype showed up just once. V gene TRBV29-1 combines with J gene TRBJ1-4; D is possibly TRBD1 (6 bases). The V end was cut by 0 bases, the J end by 7 bases, with 12 bases between. This CDR3 is built from 14 residues. Germline CDR1 and CDR2: SQVTM and ANQGSEA. The CDR3 DNA is TGCAGCGTTGAAGAGTTGGGAGGGGGTGAAAAACTGTTTTTT. Its translation: CSVEELGGGEKLFF.

The table lists this clonotype with a few counts. The chain employs TRBV6-1 and TRBJ1-3; D is ambiguous. The germline gives CDR1 MNHNS, CDR2 SASEGT. V shed 3 bases and J shed 0 bases, with 9 bases lying between them. The CDR3 totals 15 residues. The CDR3 is CASSEGIVSGNTIYF. In DNA form, the CDR3 reads TGTGCCAGCAGTGAGGGCATCGTCTCTGGAAACACCATATATTTT.